These 5 T cell receptor beta chains share one sample of origin, sequenced in a study of cytomegalovirus exposure and HLA in healthy donors. The PCR had 60 Vbeta and 13 Jbeta primers. The repertoire was sequenced with immunoSEQ multiplex PCR; TCRdb's copy has only in-frame clones and lacks some. Of fewer than 80,000 clones in the sample, 70% to 80% are singletons; the top ten hold 2% to 2.5%. The sample consisted of PBMCs. These receptors were taken from a man aged 25-45 years in good health and CMV-seronegative.

The chain employs TRBV2 and TRBJ2-7; possibly TRBD2 for D (5 bases). V lost 4 bases, J lost 5 bases, and 12 bases lay in between. The CDR3 totals 13 residues. In germline, CDR1 is SNHLY, CDR2 FYNNEI. CDR3 sequence (DNA): TGTGCCAGCAGTGTAGTCCCGGGAAACGAGCAGTACTTC. Translation gives CASSVVPGNEQYF. The full variable domain, with the rest looked up from reference TRBV2 and TRBJ2-7, is EPEVTQTPSHQVTQMGQEVILRCVPISNHLYFYWYRQILGQKVEFLVSFYNNEISEKSEIFDDQFSVERPDGSNFTLKIRSTKLEDSAMYFCASSVVPGNEQYFGPGTRLTVT.

The chain is built from TRBV19 and TRBJ1-5; D is unresolved. V shed 3 bases and J shed 4 bases, with 16 bases lying between them. Germline V gene sequence: CDR1 LNHDA, CDR2 SQIVND (reference sequence). The CDR3 covers 16 residues. The CDR3 DNA sequence: TGTGCCAGTAGTATTCTTGGACTTACGGCGAATCAGCCCCAGCATTTT. Translated: CASSILGLTANQPQHF.

CDR3 amino acids: CASILRISGTREKLFF. As DNA, the CDR3 is TGTGCCAGCATCTTACGGATTTCCGGGACTCGAGAAAAACTGTTTTTT. V and J are TRBV6-6 and TRBJ1-4; weak D call: TRBD1 (5 bases). Trimming removed 7 bases at V and 8 bases at J, with 23 bases between. The CDR3 is made up of 16 amino acids. The germline CDR1 and CDR2 sequences are MNHNY and SVGAGI (reference sequence).

The chain employs TRBV7-2 and TRBJ2-3; D not resolved. The V and J ends lost 5 bases and 2 bases respectively, with 11 bases between them. Germline loops: CDR1 SGHTA, CDR2 FQGNSA. The CDR3 totals 14 residues. The CDR3 here is CASSRSLFTDTQYF. The CDR3 DNA follows: TGTGCCAGCAGCCGCTCACTTTTCACAGATACGCAGTATTTT.

The chain employs TRBV5-6 and TRBJ2-1, with TRBD1 identical over 8 bases. J gave up 8 bases and V 4 bases, and 11 bases lay outside the gene matches. Germline lookup yields CDR1 SGHDT and CDR2 YYEEEE. CDR3 size: 15 residues. Here the CDR3 DNA reads TGTGCCAGCAGCCCAACAGGGGGTGCTAGCCATGAGCAGTTCTTC. This translates into CASSPTGGASHEQFF.